These 24 T cell receptor beta chains came from one sample sequenced in a study of T cell repertoires in cytomegalovirus infection. TCRdb re-derived calls from the reads in MiXCR, one entry per CDR3 protein. The sample holds 100,000 or so distinct CDR3 sequences, about 17% seen once. What was sequenced was PBMCs. These receptors were obtained from a human donor in good health (CMV status not recorded). Some clones in this sample may be carry-over from other donors' samples.

This clonotype was detected ten times or more. The rearrangement joins TRBV7-2 to TRBJ2-3; perhaps D is TRBD1 or TRBD2 (5 bases each). V gave up 1 base and J gave up 1 base, with 15 bases separating them. The CDR3 length is 17 residues. CDR1 is SGHTA and CDR2 is FQGNSA in the germline V gene. CDR3 sequence (DNA): TGTGCCAGCAGCTTAGTGCGATTGGGGGAACGCACAGATACGCAGTATTTT. It is translated as CASSLVRLGERTDTQYF.

The gene calls are TRBV16 and TRBJ2-7; 7 positions agree with TRBD1. The CDR3 is 14 amino acids. Germline CDR1 KGHSY, CDR2 FQNENV. Trimming took 4 bases from V and 2 from J; bases not matched to a gene: 5. Here the CDR3 reads CASSLRDSTYEQYF. As DNA, the CDR3 is TGTGCCAGCAGCCTACGGGACAGTACCTACGAGCAGTACTTC. Using reference TRBV16 and TRBJ2-7 for the parts outside the CDR3, the full variable domain is GEEVAQTPKHLVRGEGQKAKLYCAPIKGHSYVFWYQQVLKNEFKFLISFQNENVFDETGMPKERFSAKCLPNSPCSLEIQATKLEDSAVYFCASSLRDSTYEQYFGPGTRLTVT.

The rearrangement links TRBV2 to TRBJ1-2; D is uncertain. Germline CDR1 and CDR2: SNHLY and FYNNEI. This CDR3 is 13 amino acids long. V was clipped by 7 bases and J by 3 bases, with 12 bases between them. CDR3 bases: TGTGCCAGCATGATGAGGCCCGACTATGGCTACACCTTC. It codes for CASMMRPDYGYTF.

This clonotype was seen more than once but under ten times. The rearrangement links TRBV25-1 to TRBJ1-6, with 9 bases aligning to TRBD1. The CDR3 is 14 amino acids. The V gene's germline CDR1 is MGHDK and CDR2 SYGVNS. V was pared by 5 bases and J by 10 bases, with 6 bases of the junction left unmatched. CDR3 nucleotides: TGTGCCAGCAGTCCGACAGGGGGAGGCTCACCCCTCCACTTT. Translated: CASSPTGGGSPLHF.

This clonotype showed up many times. V and J are TRBV11-2 and TRBJ2-1; a weak D match, TRBD1 (6 bases). The CDR3 length is 16 residues. Germline V CDR1 and CDR2: SGHAT, FQNNGV. V lost 4 bases and J 0 bases, leaving 13 bases between the germline ends. CDR3 residues: CASSSQGAISYNEQFF. The CDR3, as DNA: TGTGCCAGCAGCTCACAGGGCGCTATCTCCTACAATGAGCAGTTCTTC.

On this clonotype itself: Just one base apart from a much larger clone, this may be a read error. The rearrangement joins TRBV20-1 to TRBJ2-7; 14 bases agree with TRBD2. This CDR3 contains 15 residues. Looked up from germline, CDR1 is DFQATT and CDR2 is SNEGSKA (reference sequence). The CDR3 region has the DNA TGCAGTGCCCTTCGGACTAGCGGGGGGATCTACGAGAAGTACTTC. As protein: CSALRTSGGIYEKYF.

The chain employs TRBV4-3 and TRBJ2-5; 8 bases align to TRBD2. CDR1 LGHNA and CDR2 YSLEER come from the germline V gene. The CDR3 consists of 14 residues. V lost 0 bases to trimming and J lost 6 bases; unmatched junction nucleotides: 3. The DNA of the CDR3 is TGCGCCAGCAGCCAAGATGAGCGGGAGAAGACCCAGTACTTC. This codes for CASSQDEREKTQYF.

This clonotype was seen many times. The chain links TRBV6-1 to TRBJ2-4, with 12 bases that match TRBD2. V lost 0 bases to trimming and J lost 5 bases; unmatched junction nucleotides: 5. The germline V gene encodes CDR1 MNHNS and CDR2 SASEGT. The CDR3 consists of 17 residues. CDR3 region: CASSEALRLAGENIQYF. The CDR3 bases are TGTGCCAGCAGTGAAGCGCTTCGACTAGCGGGGGAAAACATTCAGTACTTC.

This clonotype showed up many times. This rearrangement joins TRBV7-2 to TRBJ2-5, with D uncertain. This CDR3 region has 13 residues. Germline-derived CDR1 and CDR2 are SGHTA and FQGNSA. V lost 1 base and J lost 4, with 7 bases in between. CDR3 coding DNA: TGTGCCAGCAGCTTAGGGGCAGGAGAGACCCAGTACTTC. It specifies CASSLGAGETQYF.

This clonotype has at least ten counts. V and J are TRBV7-2 and TRBJ1-5, with D uncertain. V lost 3 bases and J lost 2, with 11 bases in between. CDR3 length: 15 residues. Germline V CDR1 and CDR2: SGHTA, FQGNSA. The CDR3 region has the DNA TGTGCCAGCAGCTTTCTAACAGAGGGCAATCAGCCCCAGCATTTT. Residues: CASSFLTEGNQPQHF.

Worth noting for this clonotype: A much more abundant neighbour one base away suggests this may be a read error. The rearrangement uses TRBV7-2 and TRBJ1-5; D unclear. This CDR3 is built from 13 residues. V was clipped by 3 bases and J by 6 bases, with 9 bases between them. Germline assignment: CDR1 SGHTA and CDR2 FQGNSA. The CDR3 loop is CASSFKTRQPQHF. The CDR3 DNA follows: TGTGCCAGCAGCTTTAAGACGCGTCAGCCCCAGCATTTT.

Only a few counts were recorded for this clonotype. A much bigger clone sits one base away, suggesting this may be a read error. The chain couples TRBV7-2 to TRBJ2-1; 8 bases map to TRBD1. Trimming cost V 2 bases and J 9 bases; bases outside gene matches: 9. CDR1 SGHTA and CDR2 FQGNSA come from the germline V gene. The CDR3 is made up of 15 amino acids. As DNA, the CDR3 is TGTGCCAGCAGCTTATCCCAGGGGGCGCATACTGAGCAGTTCTTC. This sequence encodes CASSLSQGAHTEQFF.

This clonotype has at least ten counts. At one end, the junction sequence differs from germline, possibly due to a read error. The chain is built from TRBV7-2 and TRBJ2-4, with D possibly being TRBD2 (6 bases). Looked up from germline, CDR1 is SGHTA and CDR2 is FQGNSA. This CDR3 is 16 amino acids long. CDR3: CASSVAALGPKNIQYF. The CDR3 nucleotides are TGTGCCAGCAGCGTAGCGGCACTGGGGCCCAAAAACATTCAGTACTTC.

This clonotype was detected ten times or more. J is TRBJ2-7 and V is TRBV7-2; tentative D call: TRBD2 (6 bases). CDR1 is SGHTA, CDR2 FQGNSA, per germline. V was cut by 5 bases and J by 9 bases, with 14 bases left in between. This CDR3 is 12 amino acids long. The CDR3 region is CASSPSLARQYF. The CDR3 region has the DNA TGTGCCAGCAGCCCATCACTAGCCCGGCAGTACTTC.

J is TRBJ1-1 and V is TRBV28, with TRBD1 matching over 8 bases. This CDR3 is built from 16 residues. CDR1 and CDR2 (germline): MDHEN, SYDVKM. Trimming cost V 8 bases and J 6 bases; bases outside gene matches: 17. The CDR3 loop reads CASRPWGAGGSAEAFF. The CDR3 DNA sequence: TGTGCCAGCCGACCCTGGGGGGCAGGGGGCTCGGCTGAAGCTTTCTTT.

This clonotype was counted at least ten times. The rearrangement links TRBV7-8 to TRBJ1-1, with a tentative D call TRBD1 (6 bases). Trimming stripped 5 bases from V and 3 bases from J, with 10 bases between. Germline values: CDR1 SGHVS, CDR2 FQNEAQ. The CDR3 loop spans 13 amino acids. The CDR3 DNA sequence: TGTGCCAGCAGCGCCAGGGGTGACACTGAAGCTTTCTTT. Translated, it gives CASSARGDTEAFF.

This clonotype was seen many times. V usage is TRBV12-3 or TRBV12-4 and J usage is TRBJ2-7, with D unclear. V lost 3 bases and J 3 bases, leaving 9 bases between the germline ends. The CDR3 is made up of 13 amino acids. The CDR3 DNA reads as TGTGCCAGCAGTTTCAGGAGAAACTACGAGCAGTACTTC. Its translation: CASSFRRNYEQYF.

This clonotype was found many times. The V gene is TRBV7-2, the J gene TRBJ1-5; no definite D call. V was clipped by 5 bases and J by 5 bases, with 13 bases between them. This CDR3 region has 14 residues. Germline-derived CDR1 and CDR2 are SGHTA and FQGNSA. This chain's CDR3 is CASSLMLGYQPQHF. In nucleotides, the CDR3 is TGTGCCAGCAGCCTAATGCTCGGGTATCAGCCCCAGCATTTT. Drawing the rest from reference TRBV7-2 and TRBJ1-5, the complete variable domain is GAGVSQSPSNKVTEKGKDVELRCDPISGHTALYWYRQSLGQGLEFLIYFQGNSAPDKSGLPSDRFSAERTGGSVSTLTIQRTQQEDSAVYLCASSLMLGYQPQHFGDGTRLSIL.

The CDR3 loop is CASRAAGTGVDEQYF. For the CDR3, the DNA is TGTGCCAGTAGAGCCGCCGGGACAGGGGTCGACGAGCAGTACTTC. The chain couples TRBV19 to TRBJ2-7; 10 bases agree with TRBD1. The CDR3 covers 15 residues. The V gene end was trimmed by 6 bases and the J gene end by 5 bases; junction bases not matched to a gene: 10. Per the germline V gene, CDR1 is LNHDA and CDR2 is SQIVND (reference sequence). The full variable domain, with the rest looked up from reference TRBV19 and TRBJ2-7, is DGGITQSPKYLFRKEGQNVTLSCEQNLNHDAMYWYRQDPGQGLRLIYYSQIVNDFQKGDIAEGYSVSREKKESFPLTVTSAQKNPTAFYLCASRAAGTGVDEQYFGPGTRLTVT.

Of note for this clonotype: Given a much more abundant clone one base away, this may be a read error. The chain is built from TRBV7-2 and TRBJ2-5, with D perhaps matching TRBD2 (6 bases). The CDR3 totals 12 residues. CDR1 SGHTA and CDR2 FQGNSA come from the germline V gene. The CDR3 loop is CAGSLAPGEAYF. In DNA, the CDR3 is TGTGCCGGCAGCTTAGCCCCGGGGGAAGCATACTTC.

This chain connects TRBV7-3 to TRBJ2-3, with D unresolved. V dropped 8 bases and J dropped 5 bases, with 11 bases sitting between them. This CDR3 has 12 amino acids. The germline CDR1 and CDR2 sequences are SGHTA and FQGTGA. In DNA, the CDR3 is TGTGCCAGCGCTAATCGAGGAGATACGCAGTATTTT. Protein: CASANRGDTQYF.

By share of the sample, this clonotype is medium-sized (0.01 to 0.1%). This chain connects TRBV7-9 to TRBJ2-5; no firm D call. The CDR3 has 13 residues. V was pared by 3 bases and J by 3 bases, with 8 bases between. CDR1 is SEHNR and CDR2 is FQNEAQ in the germline V gene (reference sequence). The CDR3 loop reads CASSLSREETQYF. In DNA, the CDR3 is TGTGCCAGCAGCTTGTCTAGAGAAGAGACCCAGTACTTC.

The chain employs TRBV20-1 and TRBJ2-5, with 9 bases aligning to TRBD1. V dropped 5 bases and J dropped 6; count of bases not matched to a gene: 7. From germline, CDR1 is DFQATT and CDR2 SNEGSKA (reference sequence). This CDR3 comprises 13 residues. DNA for the CDR3: TGCAGTGCTGTACGGGACAGGGTTAAGACCCAGTACTTC. Its protein product is CSAVRDRVKTQYF.

The chain combines TRBV20-1 with TRBJ2-3, with D unclear. The CDR3 contains 15 residues. Germline CDR1 and CDR2: DFQATT and SNEGSKA (reference sequence). V shed 2 bases and J shed 2 bases, with 14 bases lying between them. The CDR3 DNA reads TGCAGTGCTAGATCGTTACGTCTGATCACAGATACGCAGTATTTT. As protein: CSARSLRLITDTQYF.